This record looks at one T cell receptor beta chain sequence and its context. What it binds is not known. The data stem from a study of cytomegalovirus exposure and HLA in healthy donors. The PCR ran on 60 Vbeta and 13 Jbeta primers. This table comes from immunoSEQ multiplex PCR, and its TCRdb copy is limited to in-frame clones, with some not included. The data show roughly 180,000 clones, with approximately 80% seen just once and 1.2% to 1.5% held by the top ten. This CDR3 has 16 amino acids. From germline, CDR1 is SEHNR and CDR2 FQNEAQ (reference sequence). Trimming took 4 bases from V and 6 from J, leaving 19 bases between them. General study results and limits: Analysis was carried out at a later point, and it linked a missense DCLRE1C variant to TCR beta V- and J-gene trimming.

This chain connects TRBV7-9 to TRBJ2-1, with D perhaps TRBD1 (5 bases). This TCR was sampled from a girl aged 10-17 years in good health and CMV-seropositive. Sample: PBMCs. The CDR3 region is CASSSQIRVLVNEQFF. In DNA, the CDR3 is TGTGCCAGCAGCTCCCAGATCAGGGTTTTAGTCAATGAGCAGTTCTTC.